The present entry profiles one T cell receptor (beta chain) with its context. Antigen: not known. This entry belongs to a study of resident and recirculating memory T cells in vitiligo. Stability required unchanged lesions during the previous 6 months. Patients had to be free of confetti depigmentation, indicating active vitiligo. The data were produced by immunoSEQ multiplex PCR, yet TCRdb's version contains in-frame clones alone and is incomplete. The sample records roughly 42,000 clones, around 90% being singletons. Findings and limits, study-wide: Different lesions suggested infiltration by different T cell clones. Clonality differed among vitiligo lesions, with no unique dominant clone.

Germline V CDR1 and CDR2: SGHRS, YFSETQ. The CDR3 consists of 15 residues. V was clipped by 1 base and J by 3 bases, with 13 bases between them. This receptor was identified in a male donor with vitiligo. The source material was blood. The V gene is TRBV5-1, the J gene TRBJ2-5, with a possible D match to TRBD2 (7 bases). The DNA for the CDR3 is TGCGCCAGCAGCTTGCTTGGGGGGGCGGAAGAGACCCAGTACTTC. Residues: CASSLLGGAEETQYF.